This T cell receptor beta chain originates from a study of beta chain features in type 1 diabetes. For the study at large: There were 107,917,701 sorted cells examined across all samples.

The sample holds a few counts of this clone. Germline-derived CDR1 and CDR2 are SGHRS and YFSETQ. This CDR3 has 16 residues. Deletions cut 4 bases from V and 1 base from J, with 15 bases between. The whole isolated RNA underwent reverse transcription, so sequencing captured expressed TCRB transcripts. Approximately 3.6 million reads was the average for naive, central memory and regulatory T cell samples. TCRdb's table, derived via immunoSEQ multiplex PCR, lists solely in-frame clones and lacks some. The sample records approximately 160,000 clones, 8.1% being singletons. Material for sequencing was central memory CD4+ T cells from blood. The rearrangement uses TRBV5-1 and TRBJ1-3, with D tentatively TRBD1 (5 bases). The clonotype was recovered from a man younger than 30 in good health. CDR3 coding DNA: TGCGCCAGCAGCCCCGATGGGGGGAGTTCTGGAAACACCATATATTTT. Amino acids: CASSPDGGSSGNTIYF.